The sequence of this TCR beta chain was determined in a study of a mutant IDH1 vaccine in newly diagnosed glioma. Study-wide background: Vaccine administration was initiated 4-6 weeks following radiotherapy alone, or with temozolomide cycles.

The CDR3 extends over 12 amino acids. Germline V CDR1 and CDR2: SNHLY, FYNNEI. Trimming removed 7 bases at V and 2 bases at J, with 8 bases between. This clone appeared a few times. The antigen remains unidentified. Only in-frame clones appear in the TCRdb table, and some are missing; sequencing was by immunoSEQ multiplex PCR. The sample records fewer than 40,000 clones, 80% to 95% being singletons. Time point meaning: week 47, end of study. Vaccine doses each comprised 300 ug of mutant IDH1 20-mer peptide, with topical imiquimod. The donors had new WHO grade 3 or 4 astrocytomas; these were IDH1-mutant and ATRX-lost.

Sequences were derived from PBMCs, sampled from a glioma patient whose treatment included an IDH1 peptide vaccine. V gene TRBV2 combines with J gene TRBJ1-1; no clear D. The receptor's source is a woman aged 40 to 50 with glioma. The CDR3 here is CASKGHNTEAFF. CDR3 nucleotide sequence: TGTGCCAGCAAAGGGCACAACACTGAAGCTTTCTTT.